These 10 T cell receptor beta chains were all obtained from the same sample, sequenced in a study of CD8+ T cells in alopecia areata. Following extraction, RNA underwent reverse transcription to cDNA, which served as the sequencing template. The repertoire was sequenced with immunoSEQ multiplex PCR; TCRdb's copy has only in-frame clones and lacks some. The sample contains about 200,000 clones, roughly three fifths of which appear only once. Sequenced: CD8+ T cells sorted from blood. Receptor source: a human donor in good health.

The genes are TRBV7-3 and TRBJ2-3; D remains unclear. Germline-derived CDR1 and CDR2 are SGHTA and FQGTGA. The CDR3 runs to 15 residues. Trimming took off 5 bases at V and 0 bases at J, with 12 bases between the two ends. The CDR3 DNA reads TGTGCCAGCAGCCCGACGAGCCTTAGCACAGATACGCAGTATTTT. Protein: CASSPTSLSTDTQYF.

V is TRBV5-1 and J is TRBJ1-2, with D possibly being TRBD1 (5 bases). Germline V gene data show CDR1 as SGHRS and CDR2 as YFSETQ. V lost 0 bases, J lost 4 bases, and 7 bases lay in between. CDR3 length: 13 residues. CDR3 bases: TGCGCCAGCAGCTTGGGACAGCTCTATGGCTACACCTTC. This sequence encodes CASSLGQLYGYTF.

This clone was picked up many times. The chain has TRBV7-2 and TRBJ2-7; TRBD2 is a possible D gene (5 bases). This CDR3 is built from 13 residues. From germline, CDR1 is SGHTA and CDR2 FQGNSA. Deletions cut 6 bases from V and 3 bases from J, with 12 bases between. CDR3 nucleotides: TGTGCCAGCAGTCCGAGGGCAGGCTACGAGCAGTACTTC. Its translation: CASSPRAGYEQYF.

The V call is TRBV7-9, the J call TRBJ2-7; either TRBD1 or TRBD2 may fit D (6 bases each). This CDR3 comprises 15 residues. The germline V gene has CDR1 SEHNR and CDR2 FQNEAQ (reference sequence). Deletions cut 2 bases from V and 5 bases from J, with 16 bases between. The CDR3 loop is CASSLSGAGVHEQYF. The CDR3 DNA sequence: TGTGCCAGCAGCTTATCGGGGGCAGGGGTCCACGAGCAGTACTTC.

This rearrangement joins TRBV29-1 to TRBJ2-1, with D perhaps TRBD1 (6 bases). Germline V gives CDR1 SQVTM, CDR2 ANQGSEA. This CDR3 has 13 amino acids. Trimming took off 6 bases at V and 5 bases at J, with 14 bases between the two ends. The CDR3 DNA is TGCAGCGTATACTGGGGGCTGAACAATGAGCAGTTCTTC. Its protein is CSVYWGLNNEQFF.

This chain links TRBV29-1 with TRBJ1-5; possibly TRBD1 for D (5 bases). Germline loops: CDR1 SQVTM, CDR2 ANQGSEA. CDR3 length: 14 residues. Trimming removed 5 bases at V and 3 bases at J, with 14 bases between. The CDR3: CSVSFQGANQPQHF. The CDR3 DNA follows: TGCAGCGTTTCTTTCCAGGGTGCCAATCAGCCCCAGCATTTT.

This clone occurred a few times. The chain recombines TRBV29-1 with TRBJ2-3, with 8 bases fitting TRBD1. Per the germline V gene, CDR1 is SQVTM and CDR2 is ANQGSEA. The CDR3 is 14 residues long. The junction had 7 bases not matched to a gene; V was cut back by 3 bases and J by 5 bases. CDR3 amino acids: CSVEWSGGLDTQYF. In DNA, the CDR3 is TGCAGCGTTGAGTGGTCAGGGGGCCTAGATACGCAGTATTTT.

This clone was seen a single time. The V call is TRBV30, the J call TRBJ1-6; TRBD1 matches 9 bases. The CDR3 is 14 amino acids. Germline assignment: CDR1 GTSNPN and CDR2 SVGIG (reference sequence). V lost 5 bases to trimming and J lost 8 bases; unmatched junction nucleotides: 7. The CDR3 DNA is TGTGCCTGGCAAGGGACAGGGAGGGATTCACCCCTCCACTTT. It is translated as CAWQGTGRDSPLHF.

The chain couples TRBV2 to TRBJ1-5; D remains unclear. Germline V gene sequence: CDR1 SNHLY, CDR2 FYNNEI. The CDR3 runs 13 residues. Trimming left V 4 bases short and J 4 bases short, with 8 bases between. CDR3 DNA sequence: TGTGCCAGCAGTGCCTATGGGAATCAGCCCCAGCATTTT. Its protein product is CASSAYGNQPQHF.

This rearrangement joins TRBV18 to TRBJ1-5; D ambiguous. The CDR3 consists of 15 residues. The V gene's germline CDR1 is KGHSH and CDR2 LQKENI. The V end lost 2 bases, the J end lost 5 bases, and 13 bases lay between the germline ends. CDR3 sequence (DNA): TGTGCCAGCTCACCATCAGGCGCGGGAGATCAGCCCCAGCATTTT. It translates to CASSPSGAGDQPQHF.